The 19 T cell receptor beta chains below all came from one sample that was sequenced in a study of cytomegalovirus exposure and HLA in healthy donors. Amplification used 60 Vbeta primers and 13 Jbeta primers. TCRdb's copy holds only in-frame clones and misses some; the assay was immunoSEQ multiplex PCR. The data hold fewer than 200,000 clones, with 70% to 90% observed a single time. Source material: PBMCs. The receptors here all came from a woman between 18 and 29 years old in good health and CMV-seronegative.

The V and J genes are TRBV7-8 and TRBJ2-7, with 11 bases aligning to TRBD1. J gave up 4 bases and V 3 bases, and 8 bases lay outside the gene matches. The CDR3 runs to 16 residues. Germline V lookup: CDR1 SGHVS, CDR2 FQNEAQ. CDR3: CASSFVGQGALYEQYF. The CDR3 DNA is TGTGCCAGCAGCTTTGTTGGACAGGGGGCTTTGTACGAGCAGTACTTC.

This clone turned up a few times. The gene calls are TRBV4-2 and TRBJ2-3; 12 bases are shared with TRBD2. The CDR3 contains 17 residues. Germline V gene sequence: CDR1 LGHNA, CDR2 YNFKEQ. The ends lost 5 bases at V and 3 bases at J; junction bases unmatched: 9. The CDR3 loop reads CASSSRLAGVGTDTQYF. The CDR3 region has the DNA TGTGCCAGCAGCTCTCGACTAGCGGGAGTGGGTACAGATACGCAGTATTTT.

The CDR3 loop is CASRIAAANTGELFF. CDR3 DNA: TGTGCCAGCAGGATAGCGGCGGCGAACACCGGGGAGCTGTTTTTT. This chain connects TRBV5-4 to TRBJ2-2; D may be TRBD2 (6 bases). This CDR3 spans 15 amino acids. The germline CDR1 and CDR2 sequences are SGHNT and YYREEE (reference sequence). V was clipped by 5 bases and J by 0 bases, with 11 bases between them.

This chain connects TRBV28 to TRBJ2-7; D might be TRBD1 (5 bases). The CDR3 is 15 amino acids. The V end lost 5 bases, the J end lost 0 bases, and 14 bases lay between the germline ends. Germline assignment: CDR1 MDHEN and CDR2 SYDVKM. The CDR3 coding sequence is TGTGCCAGCAGTGAAACCGAGACAGCCTCCTACGAGCAGTACTTC. This codes for CASSETETASYEQYF. Complete variable domain (other parts from reference TRBV28 and TRBJ2-7): DVKVTQSSRYLVKRTGEKVFLECVQDMDHENMFWYRQDPGLGLRLIYFSYDVKMKEKGDIPEGYSVSREKKERFSLILESASTNQTSMYLCASSETETASYEQYFGPGTRLTVT.

This clone has only a few counts. The V gene is TRBV27, the J gene TRBJ2-7; 10 bases agree with TRBD2. J lost 3 bases, V lost 6 bases, and 11 bases had no gene match. The germline V gene has CDR1 MNHEY and CDR2 SMNVEV (reference sequence). The CDR3 has 16 residues. This CDR3 is CASSPLLAGDGYEQYF. In DNA, the CDR3 is TGTGCCAGCAGCCCCCTTCTAGCGGGAGATGGCTACGAGCAGTACTTC.

V usage is TRBV7-9 and J usage is TRBJ2-1; TRBD2 agrees at 13 bases. The trim removed 5 bases at V and 0 bases at J, leaving 1 base unmatched. The CDR3 extends over 16 amino acids. The germline CDR1 and CDR2 sequences are SEHNR and FQNEAQ (reference sequence). CDR3 DNA sequence: TGTGCCAGCAGCCGGACTAGCGGGAGCTCCTACAATGAGCAGTTCTTC. Protein sequence: CASSRTSGSSYNEQFF.

The chain links TRBV5-1 to TRBJ2-2; TRBD2 matches at 12 bases. From germline, CDR1 is SGHRS and CDR2 YFSETQ. J was trimmed by 4 bases and V by 4 bases; bases with no gene match: 2. This CDR3 comprises 15 residues. The CDR3 loop is CASSRTSGATGELFF. CDR3 nucleotide sequence: TGCGCCAGCAGCCGGACTAGCGGGGCCACCGGGGAGCTGTTTTTT.

This chain links TRBV4-3 with TRBJ1-2; D possibly corresponds to TRBD1 (5 bases). CDR3 size: 14 residues. V lost 0 bases and J lost 6, with 11 bases in between. The germline gives CDR1 LGHNA, CDR2 YSLEER. CDR3 DNA: TGCGCCAGCAGCCAAGATGGCGGGGGTGATGGCTACACCTTC. This sequence encodes CASSQDGGGDGYTF.

This clone was detected only a few times. The gene calls are TRBV27 and TRBJ2-7; 11 nucleotides line up with TRBD1. Trimming removed 2 bases from V and 4 bases from J; junction bases left unmatched: 1. Germline loops: CDR1 MNHEY, CDR2 SMNVEV (reference sequence). This CDR3 region has 14 residues. The CDR3 sequence: CASSLGDRGYEQYF. CDR3 coding DNA: TGTGCCAGCAGTTTAGGGGACAGGGGGTACGAGCAGTACTTC.

This sequence joins TRBV4-2 and TRBJ2-1; 12 bases map to TRBD1. This CDR3 region has 16 residues. V was clipped by 2 bases and J by 7 bases; unmatched bases: 6. Germline V CDR1 and CDR2: LGHNA, YNFKEQ. CDR3 DNA sequence: TGTGCCAGCAGCCAAAGTGGGACAGGGGGCCGGAATGAGCAGTTCTTC. Its translation is CASSQSGTGGRNEQFF.

This rearrangement joins TRBV4-3 to TRBJ2-7; D may be TRBD2 (6 bases). CDR1 is LGHNA, CDR2 YSLEER, per germline. This CDR3 contains 17 residues. Trimming left V 0 bases short and J 2 bases short, with 17 bases between. CDR3 nucleotide sequence: TGCGCCAGCAGCCAAGACGCGGGACCGCGAAGCCCCTACGAGCAGTACTTC. Translated, it gives CASSQDAGPRSPYEQYF.

This clone has a handful of counts. This chain connects TRBV28 to TRBJ1-2, with 9 bases fitting TRBD1. The CDR3 runs to 12 residues. The germline V gene has CDR1 MDHEN and CDR2 SYDVKM. After removal of 5 bases from V and 7 bases from J, the junction contained 2 bases not matched to a gene. The CDR3 is CASSDRGSGYTF. CDR3 sequence (DNA): TGTGCCAGCAGTGACAGGGGGAGTGGCTACACCTTC.

The chain recombines TRBV6-1 with TRBJ2-2; TRBD2 aligns across 11 bases. The CDR3 runs 18 residues. Germline CDR1 and CDR2: MNHNS and SASEGT. The junction had 11 bases not matched to a gene; V was cut back by 4 bases and J by 4 bases. The CDR3, as DNA: TGTGCCAGCAGTGCCGTCAGACTAGCGGGAAGGTTCACCGGGGAGCTGTTTTTT. Residues: CASSAVRLAGRFTGELFF.

The rearrangement links TRBV5-4 to TRBJ2-5; 8 bases map to TRBD2. The CDR3 is 18 residues long. Germline assignment: CDR1 SGHNT and CDR2 YYREEE (reference sequence). V was clipped by 4 bases and J by 5 bases; unmatched bases: 19. CDR3 nucleotides: TGTGCCAGCAGCCCAGGAAGGTTCTCCAGCGGGAGTCGGGAGACCCAGTACTTC. Protein: CASSPGRFSSGSRETQYF. Full variable domain (outside the CDR3, taken from reference TRBV5-4 and TRBJ2-5): ETGVTQSPTHLIKTRGQQVTLRCSSQSGHNTVSWYQQALGQGPQFIFQYYREEENGRGNFPPRFSGLQFPNYSSELNVNALELDDSALYLCASSPGRFSSGSRETQYFGPGTRLLVL.

The rearrangement uses TRBV18 and TRBJ2-7; 9 nucleotides match TRBD1. CDR1 is KGHSH and CDR2 is LQKENI in the germline V gene. The CDR3 contains 14 residues. J was trimmed by 3 bases and V by 2 bases; bases with no gene match: 2. This CDR3 reads CASSPWDRVYEQYF. In DNA, the CDR3 is TGTGCCAGCTCACCATGGGACAGGGTCTACGAGCAGTACTTC.

About this clone: The junction differs from germline at one of its ends, possibly a read error. This chain connects TRBV7-9 to TRBJ2-7; 12 positions agree with TRBD2. Germline V gene sequence: CDR1 SEHNR, CDR2 FQNEAQ (reference sequence). The CDR3 consists of 17 residues. CDR3 amino acids: CSSSLWSPTSGRYEQYF. In nucleotides, the CDR3 is TGTTCCAGCAGCTTATGGTCGCCTACTAGCGGGAGGTACGAGCAGTACTTC.

Remarks on this clone: Compared with germline, one end of the junction differs, possibly owing to a read error. This rearrangement joins TRBV11-1 to TRBJ2-1, with unresolved D. Germline loops: CDR1 SGHAT, CDR2 FQDESV (reference sequence). The CDR3 is 11 amino acids. This CDR3 is CASSLQDEQLF. The CDR3 nucleotides are TGTGCCAGCAGCTTACAGGATGAGCAGCTCTTC.

The chain uses TRBV11-2 and TRBJ2-3, with 10 bases fitting TRBD2. The junction had 6 bases not matched to a gene; V was cut back by 5 bases and J by 1 base. CDR1 is SGHAT and CDR2 is FQNNGV in the germline V gene. This CDR3 comprises 16 residues. CDR3 in DNA: TGTGCCAGCAGCCCCCTCAGCGGGAGGGGCACAGATACGCAGTATTTT. Protein sequence: CASSPLSGRGTDTQYF.

This clone occurred a few times. The rearrangement joins TRBV5-1 to TRBJ2-1; 9 bases line up with TRBD2. The length of the CDR3 is 15 residues. Per the germline V gene, CDR1 is SGHRS and CDR2 is YFSETQ. Trimming removed 5 bases from V and 4 bases from J; junction bases left unmatched: 7. In DNA, the CDR3 is TGCGCCAGCAGAACCGGGACTAGCCAGTACAATGAGCAGTTCTTC. This translates into CASRTGTSQYNEQFF.